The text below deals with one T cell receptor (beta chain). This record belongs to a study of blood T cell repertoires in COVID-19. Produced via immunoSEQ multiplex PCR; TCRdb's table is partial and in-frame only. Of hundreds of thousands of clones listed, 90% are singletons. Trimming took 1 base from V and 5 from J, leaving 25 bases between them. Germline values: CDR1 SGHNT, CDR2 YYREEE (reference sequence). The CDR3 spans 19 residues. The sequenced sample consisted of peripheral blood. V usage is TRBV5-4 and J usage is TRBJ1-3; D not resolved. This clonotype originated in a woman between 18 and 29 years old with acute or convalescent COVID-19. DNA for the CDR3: TGTGCCAGCAGCTTGATGGTCCGGGTACAAGAAAAGAACAGAAACACCATATATTTT. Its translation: CASSLMVRVQEKNRNTIYF.